The rows below give T cell receptor beta chains drawn from one sample of a study of cytomegalovirus exposure and HLA in healthy donors. Produced via immunoSEQ multiplex PCR; TCRdb's table is partial and in-frame only. The sample has fewer than 250,000 clones, more than 75% seen once; the top ten hold roughly 2.5%. The material sequenced was PBMCs. Source of these receptors: a young man in good health and CMV-seronegative. Each CDR3 is given with its conserved first and last residue. Each record gives: clone size, J gene, CDR3 length, V gene, D gene, CDR3 protein, CDR3 DNA. D genes are given only for firm matches. A row's size may be missing; if present it is once, few, many or a size class.

abundance: -
j_gene: TRBJ2-1
len: 11
v_gene: TRBV4-3
d_gene: -
CDR3aa: CASSHETKQFF
CDR3nt: TGCGCCAGCAGCCACGAGACTAAGCAGTTCTTC

abundance: -
j_gene: TRBJ2-3
len: 15
v_gene: TRBV5-4
d_gene: -
CDR3aa: CASSAPGVESDTQYF
CDR3nt: TGTGCCAGCAGCGCCCCAGGGGTGGAGTCAGATACGCAGTATTTT

abundance: -
j_gene: TRBJ2-4
len: 15
v_gene: TRBV9
d_gene: TRBD1
CDR3aa: CASSVGGGSQNIQYF
CDR3nt: TGTGCCAGCAGCGTAGGAGGGGGCTCGCAAAACATTCAGTACTTC

abundance: -
j_gene: TRBJ2-5
len: 12
v_gene: TRBV6-5
d_gene: -
CDR3aa: CASSLTPGEKYF
CDR3nt: TGTGCCAGCAGTTTAACTCCAGGGGAAAAGTACTTC

abundance: -
j_gene: TRBJ1-4
len: 15
v_gene: TRBV29-1
d_gene: TRBD1
CDR3aa: CSVTGTGFANEKLFF
CDR3nt: TGCAGCGTCACCGGGACAGGGTTCGCTAATGAAAAACTGTTTTTT

abundance: -
j_gene: TRBJ2-1
len: 14
v_gene: TRBV29-1
d_gene: -
CDR3aa: CSVQAASSYNEQFF
CDR3nt: TGCAGCGTGCAAGCGGCGAGCTCCTACAATGAGCAGTTCTTC

abundance: -
j_gene: TRBJ2-1
len: 18
v_gene: TRBV2
d_gene: TRBD2
CDR3aa: CASRDTSGGGPSYNEQFF
CDR3nt: TGTGCCAGCAGGGATACTAGTGGCGGGGGGCCCTCCTACAATGAGCAGTTCTTC

abundance: once
j_gene: TRBJ1-2
len: 13
v_gene: TRBV5-8
d_gene: -
CDR3aa: CAKPHSPWDGYTF
CDR3nt: TGTGCCAAACCCCACAGTCCCTGGGATGGCTACACCTTC

abundance: -
j_gene: TRBJ2-7
len: 13
v_gene: TRBV5-1
d_gene: TRBD2
CDR3aa: CASSEPPSGSPFF
CDR3nt: TGCGCCAGCAGCGAGCCCCCTAGCGGGAGTCCCTTCTTC

abundance: -
j_gene: TRBJ2-1
len: 16
v_gene: TRBV11-2
d_gene: TRBD1
CDR3aa: CASSSPGGQGYNEQFF
CDR3nt: TGTGCCAGCAGCTCCCCGGGGGGACAGGGGTACAATGAGCAGTTCTTC

abundance: -
j_gene: TRBJ2-2
len: 15
v_gene: TRBV5-1
d_gene: -
CDR3aa: CASSSGHARGGELFF
CDR3nt: TGCGCCAGCAGCTCCGGACATGCTAGGGGCGGGGAGCTGTTTTTT

abundance: -
j_gene: TRBJ2-2
len: 14
v_gene: TRBV9
d_gene: -
CDR3aa: CASSVYGDTGELFF
CDR3nt: TGTGCCAGCAGCGTTTACGGGGACACCGGGGAGCTGTTTTTT

abundance: -
j_gene: TRBJ1-1
len: 17
v_gene: TRBV6-1
d_gene: -
CDR3aa: CASSEGYRDGMNTEAFF
CDR3nt: TGTGCCAGCAGTGAAGGATACAGGGACGGCATGAACACTGAAGCTTTCTTT

abundance: -
j_gene: TRBJ1-2
len: 15
v_gene: TRBV10-3
d_gene: -
CDR3aa: CAISDGGGFAYGYTF
CDR3nt: TGTGCCATCAGTGATGGGGGGGGGTTCGCTTATGGCTACACCTTC

abundance: -
j_gene: TRBJ1-6
len: 13
v_gene: TRBV14
d_gene: -
CDR3aa: CASSPEARSPLHF
CDR3nt: TGTGCCAGCAGCCCAGAGGCTAGGTCACCCCTCCACTTT

abundance: -
j_gene: TRBJ1-6
len: 15
v_gene: TRBV5-5
d_gene: -
CDR3aa: CASSLEAGKNSPLHF
CDR3nt: TGTGCCAGCAGCTTGGAGGCAGGGAAAAATTCACCCCTCCACTTT

abundance: -
j_gene: TRBJ2-4
len: 13
v_gene: TRBV4-3
d_gene: -
CDR3aa: CASSHGQTNIQYF
CDR3nt: TGCGCCAGCAGCCATGGACAGACAAACATTCAGTACTTC

abundance: -
j_gene: TRBJ1-1
len: 13
v_gene: TRBV6-5
d_gene: TRBD1
CDR3aa: CASSTQTGAIAFF
CDR3nt: TGTGCCAGCAGTACCCAGACAGGGGCGATAGCTTTCTTT

abundance: -
j_gene: TRBJ1-1
len: 12
v_gene: TRBV21-1
d_gene: -
CDR3aa: CATRDRVTEAFF
CDR3nt: TGTGCCACCAGGGACAGGGTAACTGAAGCTTTCTTT

abundance: few
j_gene: TRBJ1-2
len: 14
v_gene: TRBV7-3
d_gene: -
CDR3aa: CASSPLGGSGGYTF
CDR3nt: TGTGCCAGCAGCCCCCTGGGTGGGAGCGGGGGCTACACCTTC

abundance: -
j_gene: TRBJ1-3
len: 14
v_gene: TRBV10-1
d_gene: -
CDR3aa: CASSEGSSGNTIYF
CDR3nt: TGCGCCAGCAGTGAGGGCAGCTCTGGAAACACCATATATTTT

abundance: -
j_gene: TRBJ2-1
len: 15
v_gene: TRBV27
d_gene: TRBD2
CDR3aa: CASSLTSGGLNEQFF
CDR3nt: TGTGCCAGCAGTTTAACTAGCGGGGGTCTGAATGAGCAGTTCTTC

abundance: -
j_gene: TRBJ1-4
len: 13
v_gene: TRBV27
d_gene: -
CDR3aa: CASSFALNEKLFF
CDR3nt: TGTGCCAGCAGTTTCGCACTGAATGAAAAACTGTTTTTT

abundance: -
j_gene: TRBJ1-3
len: 14
v_gene: TRBV7-2
d_gene: -
CDR3aa: CASSLDRAGNTIYF
CDR3nt: TGTGCCAGCAGCTTAGACAGGGCCGGAAACACCATATATTTT

abundance: -
j_gene: TRBJ2-7
len: 13
v_gene: TRBV28
d_gene: -
CDR3aa: CASFAGDKYEQYF
CDR3nt: TGTGCCAGCTTTGCAGGGGACAAATACGAGCAGTACTTC

abundance: once
j_gene: TRBJ2-3
len: 15
v_gene: TRBV9
d_gene: TRBD2
CDR3aa: CASRRTSGLTDTQYF
CDR3nt: TGTGCCAGCAGGCGGACTAGCGGGCTCACAGATACGCAGTATTTT

abundance: -
j_gene: TRBJ2-5
len: 15
v_gene: TRBV6-5
d_gene: TRBD2
CDR3aa: CASSSLGGGQETQYF
CDR3nt: TGTGCCAGCAGTTCCCTGGGGGGGGGCCAAGAGACCCAGTACTTC

abundance: -
j_gene: TRBJ1-2
len: 16
v_gene: TRBV5-1
d_gene: -
CDR3aa: CASSLAETAGYYGYTF
CDR3nt: TGCGCCAGCAGCTTGGCCGAAACAGCAGGGTATTATGGCTACACCTTC

abundance: once
j_gene: TRBJ2-3
len: 12
v_gene: TRBV5-1
d_gene: -
CDR3aa: CASSSGSSAQYF
CDR3nt: TGCGCCAGCAGCTCCGGGAGCTCGGCGCAGTATTTT

abundance: -
j_gene: TRBJ2-5
len: 13
v_gene: TRBV29-1
d_gene: TRBD2
CDR3aa: CSVLTSAPETQYF
CDR3nt: TGCAGCGTATTGACTAGCGCGCCAGAGACCCAGTACTTC

abundance: -
j_gene: TRBJ2-3
len: 15
v_gene: TRBV5-6
d_gene: -
CDR3aa: CASTDRGEGTDTQYF
CDR3nt: TGTGCCAGCACCGACCGCGGGGAAGGCACAGATACGCAGTATTTT

abundance: -
j_gene: TRBJ2-7
len: 13
v_gene: TRBV11-2
d_gene: -
CDR3aa: CASSAEETHGQYF
CDR3nt: TGTGCCAGCAGCGCCGAGGAGACCCACGGGCAGTACTTC

abundance: few
j_gene: TRBJ1-1
len: 14
v_gene: TRBV2
d_gene: TRBD1
CDR3aa: CASSVGTGGTEAFF
CDR3nt: TGTGCCAGCAGTGTCGGGACAGGGGGCACTGAAGCTTTCTTT

abundance: -
j_gene: TRBJ2-5
len: 14
v_gene: TRBV18
d_gene: -
CDR3aa: CASSPAGYQETQYF
CDR3nt: TGTGCCAGTTCACCGGCGGGCTACCAAGAGACCCAGTACTTC

abundance: -
j_gene: TRBJ2-1
len: 13
v_gene: TRBV7-2
d_gene: TRBD2
CDR3aa: CASGRAGTYEQFF
CDR3nt: TGTGCCAGCGGGAGGGCCGGTACATATGAGCAGTTCTTC

abundance: once
j_gene: TRBJ1-3
len: 13
v_gene: TRBV6-5
d_gene: -
CDR3aa: CASGKGAGNTIYF
CDR3nt: TGTGCCAGCGGCAAAGGGGCTGGAAACACCATATATTTT

abundance: few
j_gene: TRBJ2-1
len: 17
v_gene: TRBV16
d_gene: -
CDR3aa: CASSPSVLPGAYNEQFF
CDR3nt: TGTGCCAGCAGCCCCTCGGTGCTCCCAGGGGCCTACAATGAGCAGTTCTTC

abundance: -
j_gene: TRBJ2-3
len: 14
v_gene: TRBV2
d_gene: -
CDR3aa: CASSGGLGTDTQYF
CDR3nt: TGTGCCAGCAGTGGAGGGCTTGGCACAGATACGCAGTATTTT

abundance: once
j_gene: TRBJ2-5
len: 14
v_gene: TRBV5-4
d_gene: TRBD2
CDR3aa: CASSWGGSDGTQYF
CDR3nt: TGTGCCAGCAGCTGGGGCGGGAGTGATGGGACCCAGTACTTC

abundance: -
j_gene: TRBJ1-3
len: 16
v_gene: TRBV11-2
d_gene: -
CDR3aa: CASSLAELGSGNTIYF
CDR3nt: TGTGCCAGCAGCTTAGCTGAACTTGGCTCTGGAAACACCATATATTTT

abundance: -
j_gene: TRBJ1-4
len: 15
v_gene: TRBV23-1
d_gene: TRBD1
CDR3aa: CASRSGTGVREKLFF
CDR3nt: TGCGCCAGCAGATCCGGGACAGGGGTTCGGGAAAAACTGTTTTTT

abundance: -
j_gene: TRBJ1-4
len: 15
v_gene: TRBV27
d_gene: TRBD1
CDR3aa: CASSTPGQGIEKLFF
CDR3nt: TGTGCCAGCAGTACCCCGGGACAGGGGATTGAAAAACTGTTTTTT

abundance: few
j_gene: TRBJ1-2
len: 12
v_gene: TRBV28
d_gene: -
CDR3aa: CASGYSPMGYTF
CDR3nt: TGTGCCAGTGGTTACAGTCCTATGGGCTACACCTTC

abundance: many
j_gene: TRBJ2-1
len: 15
v_gene: TRBV6-1
d_gene: TRBD1
CDR3aa: CASSVSGTGGSGQFF
CDR3nt: TGTGCCAGCAGTGTGAGCGGGACAGGGGGGTCGGGGCAGTTCTTC

abundance: -
j_gene: TRBJ2-1
len: 16
v_gene: TRBV7-9
d_gene: -
CDR3aa: CASSQRRLGPYNEQFF
CDR3nt: TGTGCCAGCAGCCAACGCAGACTAGGCCCCTACAATGAGCAGTTCTTC